A single sample gave rise to the 10 T cell receptor beta chains below, sequenced in a study of shared clonotypes between healthy human individuals. Only in-frame clones appear in the TCRdb table, and some are missing; sequencing was by immunoSEQ multiplex PCR. This sample has 2 million to 3 million clones, with around 94% found just once. Sequencing input: naive CD4+ T cells sorted from blood. The subset was: CD45RA+ positively selected. The source is a man younger than 30 in good health.

The rearrangement links TRBV7-9 to TRBJ1-6; D unclear. V shed 5 bases and J shed 3 bases, with 8 bases lying between them. The length of the CDR3 is 14 residues. The germline CDR1 and CDR2 sequences are SEHNR and FQNEAQ (reference sequence). CDR3 bases: TGTGCCAGCAGCAGACAAGACTATAATTCACCCCTCCACTTT. Translation gives CASSRQDYNSPLHF.

The chain recombines TRBV29-1 with TRBJ1-2; perhaps TRBD1 as D (5 bases). Germline assignment: CDR1 SQVTM and CDR2 ANQGSEA. V lost 2 bases and J 2 bases, leaving 6 bases between the germline ends. CDR3 length: 12 residues. Here the CDR3 reads CSVERGNYGYTF. The CDR3 DNA follows: TGCAGCGTTGAAAGGGGAAACTATGGCTACACCTTC.

The V gene is TRBV27, the J gene TRBJ2-1, with a possible D match to TRBD1 (5 bases). The CDR3 spans 15 residues. Germline V gives CDR1 MNHEY, CDR2 SMNVEV (reference sequence). V lost 3 bases and J 4 bases, leaving 13 bases between the germline ends. In DNA, the CDR3 is TGTGCCAGCAGTTTTGTGGGCAGGGTGTACAATGAGCAGTTCTTC. Translating it yields CASSFVGRVYNEQFF.

The V gene is TRBV2, the J gene TRBJ1-1; no clear D gene. Germline V gives CDR1 SNHLY, CDR2 FYNNEI. Trimming cost V 3 bases and J 1 base, with 15 bases left between them. The CDR3 length is 16 residues. As DNA, the CDR3 is TGTGCCAGCAGTGAGTTAGGACCGATGGCGAACACTGAAGCTTTCTTT. Translation gives CASSELGPMANTEAFF.

The chain employs TRBV27 and TRBJ2-3; no clear D. Germline loops: CDR1 MNHEY, CDR2 SMNVEV (reference sequence). V lost 3 bases to trimming and J lost 3 bases, with 7 bases between them. The CDR3 spans 13 residues. CDR3 coding DNA: TGTGCCAGCAGTTTGCAGGTAACAGATACGCAGTATTTT. It specifies CASSLQVTDTQYF.

In its sample, this clone was seen once. The chain couples TRBV30 to TRBJ1-2; no clear D gene. The ends were cut back, 1 base at V and 2 bases at J, with 11 bases in the middle. In germline, CDR1 is GTSNPN, CDR2 SVGIG (reference sequence). CDR3 length equals 14 residues. CDR3 nucleotides: TGTGCCTGGAGTGGGAACAGCTTAAACTATGGCTACACCTTC. Its protein product is CAWSGNSLNYGYTF.

The V call is TRBV10-3, the J call TRBJ2-7; 10 bases align to TRBD2. Germline V gives CDR1 ENHRY, CDR2 SYGVKD. The CDR3 loop spans 14 amino acids. The trim removed 8 bases at V and 3 bases at J, leaving 7 bases unmatched. CDR3 nucleotide sequence: TGTGCCATCTGGAGCGGGAGGGTACTCTACGAGCAGTACTTC. It translates to CAIWSGRVLYEQYF.

The chain employs TRBV10-3 and TRBJ1-6; maybe TRBD1 (6 bases). This CDR3 spans 13 amino acids. Per the germline V gene, CDR1 is ENHRY and CDR2 is SYGVKD. Trimming pared 8 bases from V and 7 bases from J, leaving 12 bases between. CDR3 coding DNA: TGTGCCATCTGGGACAATAAGAATTCACCCCTCCACTTT. It yields the protein CAIWDNKNSPLHF.

The rearrangement joins TRBV7-9 to TRBJ2-5; tentative D call: TRBD2 (5 bases). The J call may be mistaken, given a closer DNA end match to TRBJ2-7. Germline V gives CDR1 SEHNR, CDR2 FQNEAQ (reference sequence). The CDR3 contains 16 residues. The CDR3 DNA follows: TGTGCCAGCAGCATATGGGGTCGGGGATTCAGCGGCGAGCAGTACTTC. This codes for CASSIWGRGFSGEQYF.

The CDR3 DNA sequence: TGCAGCGTTACTGTTAATACAGGGCGGGGTGAAAAACTGTTTTTT. Protein sequence: CSVTVNTGRGEKLFF. J is TRBJ1-4 and V is TRBV29-1; D possibly corresponds to TRBD1 (6 bases). The germline V and J ends were trimmed by 5 bases and 7 bases, with 20 bases remaining between them. CDR3 length: 15 amino acids. Germline CDR1 is SQVTM and CDR2 is ANQGSEA.